These 5 T cell receptor beta chains originate from one sample sequenced in a study of blood T cell repertoires in COVID-19. Data came from immunoSEQ multiplex PCR; TCRdb stores just in-frame clones and leaves some out. The data hold roughly 65,000 clones, with about 81% observed a single time. Sequenced sample: peripheral blood. Receptors were obtained from a man older than 75 with acute or convalescent COVID-19.

This chain links TRBV28 with TRBJ2-4; D remains unclear. With 1 base removed from V and 13 bases from J, the gap between germline ends came to 14 bases. Per germline, CDR1 MDHEN and CDR2 SYDVKM. The CDR3 is 13 amino acids. CDR3 residues: CASSLSTYGPQYF. As DNA, the CDR3 is TGTGCCAGCAGTTTATCGACTTATGGCCCCCAGTACTTC.

Only one count was recorded for this clone. At one boundary the junction diverges from the germline segment, which might be a read error. This chain uses TRBV6-5 with TRBJ1-6; TRBD1 matches 7 bases. CDR1 and CDR2 (germline): MNHEY, SVGAGI. The CDR3 length is 14 residues. In nucleotides, the CDR3 is TGTGCCTGCAGCCGCGGACAGGTCAATTCACCCCTCCACTTT. It encodes CACSRGQVNSPLHF.

The J gene is TRBJ2-1, the V gene TRBV5-1; TRBD2 aligns across 11 bases. There are 16 residues in the CDR3. Germline CDR1 reads SGHRS; CDR2 reads YFSETQ. The trim removed 5 bases at V and 8 bases at J, leaving 12 bases unmatched. The chain's CDR3 is CASRAPGLAGMDEQFF. The CDR3 coding sequence is TGCGCCAGCAGAGCTCCCGGACTAGCGGGTATGGATGAGCAGTTCTTC.

This rearrangement joins TRBV4-1 to TRBJ2-3; 9 bases match TRBD2. With V trimmed by 3 bases and J by 4 bases, 11 bases remained unmatched. In germline, CDR1 is MGHRA, CDR2 YSYEKL. This CDR3 contains 17 residues. In DNA form, the CDR3 reads TGCGCCAGCAGCCAGGGGGAGGGACTAGCTATCGCAGATACGCAGTATTTT. It yields the protein CASSQGEGLAIADTQYF.

In this sample, this clone turned up once. The rearrangement links TRBV4-3 to TRBJ1-2, with 8 positions matching TRBD1. In germline, CDR1 is LGHNA, CDR2 YSLEER. This CDR3 spans 15 amino acids. V trimming: 4 bases; J trimming: 7 bases; junction bases outside the gene matches: 11. The CDR3: CASSRGQGLSLGYTF. The CDR3 DNA reads as TGCGCCAGCAGCCGAGGACAGGGTCTTAGTCTTGGCTACACCTTC.